These 15 T cell receptor beta chains originate from one sample sequenced in a study of CXCR4 blockade with PD-1 therapy in pancreatic cancer (dated by TCRdb to between 2017 and 2020). Library preparation used the immunoSEQ multiplex PCR assay. TCRdb mirrors the immuneACCESS table, restricted to in-frame sequences. Some clones are absent from its copies; in checked studies, under half trace to an unresolved V gene, and the reason for the others is unknown. The sample contains some 1,800 clones, about 38% of them found a single time. Of the sample, less than 20% is held by the ten largest clones. Sequencing used tumor tissue. All receptors derive from a human donor with pancreatic ductal adenocarcinoma.

The chain recombines TRBV30 with TRBJ2-7; D might be TRBD1 (6 bases). Germline assignment: CDR1 GTSNPN and CDR2 SVGIG (reference sequence). This CDR3 contains 13 residues. The V and J ends lost 1 base and 7 bases respectively, with 14 bases between them. In nucleotides, the CDR3 is TGTGCCTGGAGTGCGACAGGTCTGAGGGAGCAGTACTTC. Its translation is CAWSATGLREQYF.

This clone was seen a few times. The chain has TRBV27 and TRBJ2-1; 14 bases map to TRBD2. The germline gives CDR1 MNHEY, CDR2 SMNVEV (reference sequence). The CDR3 length is 20 residues. Trimming cost V 5 bases and J 3 bases; bases outside gene matches: 15. The CDR3 coding sequence is TGTGCCAGCAGTCCGATATCGGGGACTAGCGGGAGTTCGGTCTACAATGAGCAGTTCTTC. The encoded protein is CASSPISGTSGSSVYNEQFF.

This clone appeared a few times. This chain joins TRBV6-8 and TRBJ2-3, with 11 bases aligning to TRBD2. The germline gives CDR1 MNHGY, CDR2 SAAAGT. V lost 4 bases and J lost 0; bases outside the gene matches: 3. The CDR3 has 16 residues. DNA of the CDR3: TGTGCCAGCAGTTCCGGGACTAGCGGTAGCACAGATACGCAGTATTTT. Encoded protein: CASSSGTSGSTDTQYF.

This chain links TRBV6-8 with TRBJ2-7, with 7 bases that match TRBD2. The V and J ends lost 4 bases and 4 bases, in that order; junction bases with no gene match: 4. The CDR3 contains 13 residues. The germline gives CDR1 MNHGY, CDR2 SAAAGT. The CDR3 DNA follows: TGTGCCAGCAGTTTTTTGGGGGGGTACGAGCAGTACGTC. This sequence encodes CASSFLGGYEQYV.

This chain uses TRBV14 with TRBJ2-1; D possibly corresponds to TRBD2 (5 bases). Per germline, CDR1 SGHDN and CDR2 FVKESK. The CDR3 totals 16 residues. With 4 bases removed from V and 0 bases from J, the gap between germline ends came to 13 bases. As DNA, the CDR3 is TGTGCCAGCAGCCCGTTCGGAGGTAGCTCCTACAATGAGCAGTTCTTC. Its translation: CASSPFGGSSYNEQFF. Supplemented by reference TRBV14 and TRBJ2-1, the full variable domain reads EAGVTQFPSHSVIEKGQTVTLRCDPISGHDNLYWYRRVMGKEIKFLLHFVKESKQDESGMPNNRFLAERTGGTYSTLKVQPAELEDSGVYFCASSPFGGSSYNEQFFGPGTRLTVL.

This rearrangement joins TRBV6-8 to TRBJ1-2; tentatively, D is TRBD1 (5 bases). Germline V lookup: CDR1 MNHGY, CDR2 SAAAGT. V was pared by 7 bases and J by 4 bases, with 16 bases between. The CDR3 contains 14 residues. CDR3 loop: CASIPQAGAYGYTF. CDR3 nucleotides: TGTGCCAGCATACCACAGGCTGGGGCCTATGGCTACACCTTC.

In its sample, this clone is hyperexpanded. The rearrangement links TRBV28 to TRBJ2-7; maybe TRBD1 (5 bases). Trimming took off 3 bases at V and 3 bases at J, with 15 bases between the two ends. The CDR3 loop spans 15 amino acids. CDR1 MDHEN and CDR2 SYDVKM come from the germline V gene. CDR3 sequence reads: CASSFGADSGYEQYV. The CDR3 nucleotides are TGTGCCAGCAGTTTTGGGGCCGATTCTGGCTACGAGCAGTACGTC.

This clone has a handful of counts. The chain combines TRBV19 with TRBJ1-3; weak D call: TRBD1 (6 bases). CDR3 length: 13 amino acids. The germline V gene encodes CDR1 LNHDA and CDR2 SQIVND (reference sequence). V was pared by 7 bases and J by 8 bases, with 15 bases between. CDR3 in amino acids: CASTRDRLHTIYF. The DNA of the CDR3 is TGTGCCAGTACTCGCGACAGGTTGCACACCATATATTTT. Drawing the rest from reference TRBV19 and TRBJ1-3, the complete variable domain is DGGITQSPKYLFRKEGQNVTLSCEQNLNHDAMYWYRQDPGQGLRLIYYSQIVNDFQKGDIAEGYSVSREKKESFPLTVTSAQKNPTAFYLCASTRDRLHTIYFGEGSWLTVV.

This chain joins TRBV18 and TRBJ1-2, with 12 bases matching TRBD1. Germline values: CDR1 KGHSH, CDR2 LQKENI. CDR3 length: 15 residues. The J segment lost 3 bases and the V segment lost 3 bases, leaving 2 bases of the junction unmatched. CDR3 DNA sequence: TGTGCCAGCTCACCCGGGACAGGGGGCGACTATGGCTACACCTTC. It codes for CASSPGTGGDYGYTF.

Judged by abundance, this clone is medium-sized (0.01 to 0.1%). This rearrangement joins TRBV11-3 to TRBJ1-1, with a tentative D call TRBD1 (5 bases). The length of the CDR3 is 14 residues. In germline, CDR1 is SGHNT, CDR2 YENEEA. Trimming took off 3 bases at V and 4 bases at J, with 12 bases between the two ends. CDR3 amino acids: CASSLQGLGTEAFF. Written as DNA, the CDR3 is TGTGCCAGCAGCTTGCAGGGATTGGGCACTGAAGCTTTCTTT.

This clone came up a few times. The J gene is TRBJ2-5, the V gene TRBV7-6; D gene ambiguous. The CDR3 consists of 14 residues. Trimming shortened V by 3 bases and J by 1 base, and 9 bases separated the two germline ends. Germline CDR1 and CDR2: SGHVS and FNYEAQ. The CDR3 region has the DNA TGTGCCAGCAGCTTTACTGGCGGCCAAGAGACCCAGTACTTC. Protein product: CASSFTGGQETQYF.

The rearrangement uses TRBV5-1 and TRBJ1-1; no clear D. There are 17 residues in the CDR3. Germline V CDR1 and CDR2: SGHRS, YFSETQ. Trimming removed 4 bases at V and 0 bases at J, with 19 bases between. Here the CDR3 reads CASSPSGNPTMNTEAFF. The CDR3 DNA is TGCGCCAGCAGCCCTTCCGGGAACCCAACCATGAACACTGAAGCTTTCTTT. Full variable domain (missing parts from reference TRBV5-1 and TRBJ1-1): KAGVTQTPRYLIKTRGQQVTLSCSPISGHRSVSWYQQTPGQGLQFLFEYFSETQRNKGNFPGRFSGRQFSNSRSEMNVSTLELGDSALYLCASSPSGNPTMNTEAFFGQGTRLTVV.

The chain carries TRBV28 and TRBJ1-2, with D possibly TRBD1 on 6 matching bases. V was cut by 10 bases and J by 6 bases, with 18 bases left in between. In germline, CDR1 is MDHEN, CDR2 SYDVKM. The CDR3 extends over 13 amino acids. The CDR3 DNA sequence: TGTGCCACCCTCAGGGGTCCGAGCGATGGCTACACCTTC. Amino acid sequence: CATLRGPSDGYTF.

This clone appeared a few times. The rearrangement uses TRBV6-7 and TRBJ2-7; 11 nucleotides align to TRBD2. TRBV6-7 is an ORF for which the function is uncertain. With V trimmed by 4 bases and J by 1 base, 3 bases remained unmatched. The CDR3 has 15 residues. The CDR3 DNA is TGTGCCAGCAGTTCCGGGACTAGCGGATCCTACGAGCAGTACTTC. It encodes CASSSGTSGSYEQYF.

The CDR3 DNA reads as TGTGCCAGCAGCCTGGGACCAGACACAGATACGCAGTATTTT. This codes for CASSLGPDTDTQYF. The V and J genes are TRBV28 and TRBJ2-3; possibly TRBD1 or TRBD2 for D (5 bases each). V shed 6 bases and J shed 2 bases, with 12 bases lying between them. The germline V gene has CDR1 MDHEN and CDR2 SYDVKM. The CDR3 consists of 14 residues.